This TCR beta chain was recorded in a study of T cells in Graves' hyperthyroidism and ophthalmopathy. Findings and limits, study-wide: From stable hyperthyroidism, ophthalmopathy was separated by a 13 V-J model. Blood also carried most thyroid clonotypes expanded above 0.001.

With respect to this clonotype: No antigen is known for it.

From RNA transcripts, TCR beta CDR3 regions were amplified. The TCR CDR3 was amplified in a first-round RT-PCR using the HTBI primer set. TCRdb analysed the multiplex PCR reads with MiXCR anew, one entry per CDR3 protein. The sample holds nearly 750,000 distinct CDR3 sequences, about 35% seen once. Fresh 10 ml peripheral blood yielded PBMCs. V was shortened by 6 bases and J by 5 bases, with 8 bases between the two germline ends. The germline gives CDR1 SQVTM, CDR2 ANQGSEA. The CDR3 runs 10 residues. The chain combines TRBV29-1 with TRBJ2-7; D is perhaps TRBD2 (6 bases). The specimen was blood. The clonotype was recovered from a middle-aged woman with Graves' hyperthyroidism. The CDR3 DNA follows: TGCAGCGTCGCGGGGAACGAGCAGTACTTC. Translated: CSVAGNEQYF.